The 32 T cell receptor beta chains below all came from one sample that was sequenced in a study of blood T cell repertoires in COVID-19. Sequenced by immunoSEQ multiplex PCR; TCRdb stores in-frame clones only, minus some. The sample lists 380,000 or so clones; more than 80% were seen once. Sequenced sample: peripheral blood. Receptors originate from a man in his forties with acute or convalescent COVID-19.

This chain connects TRBV5-6 to TRBJ1-4; the match to TRBD1 covers 7 bases. This CDR3 has 14 residues. Germline-derived CDR1 and CDR2 are SGHDT and YYEEEE. After removal of 3 bases from V and 5 bases from J, the junction contained 4 bases not matched to a gene. This CDR3 reads CASSSGQINEKLFF. The CDR3 region has the DNA TGTGCCAGCAGCTCGGGACAGATAAATGAAAAACTGTTTTTT.

The gene calls are TRBV27 and TRBJ2-7; the match to TRBD2 covers 11 bases. CDR3 size: 15 residues. Germline V gene data show CDR1 as MNHEY and CDR2 as SMNVEV (reference sequence). The trim removed 6 bases at V and 0 bases at J, leaving 4 bases unmatched. In DNA, the CDR3 is TGTGCCAGCAGGAGACTAGCGGGAAACTCCTACGAGCAGTACTTC. Its translation is CASRRLAGNSYEQYF.

The J gene is TRBJ1-1, the V gene TRBV28; D not certain. Germline V gives CDR1 MDHEN, CDR2 SYDVKM. The CDR3 consists of 12 residues. Between the trimmed V and J ends, which lost 4 bases and 4 bases, there was a span of 7 bases. The CDR3 spells CASSSVGTEAFF. DNA of the CDR3: TGTGCCAGCAGTTCGGTCGGCACTGAAGCTTTCTTT. Full variable domain (rest looked up from reference TRBV28 and TRBJ1-1): DVKVTQSSRYLVKRTGEKVFLECVQDMDHENMFWYRQDPGLGLRLIYFSYDVKMKEKGDIPEGYSVSREKKERFSLILESASTNQTSMYLCASSSVGTEAFFGQGTRLTVV.

This sequence joins TRBV19 and TRBJ1-6; D gene uncertain. Deletions cut 2 bases from V and 8 bases from J, with 13 bases between. The germline CDR1 and CDR2 sequences are LNHDA and SQIVND (reference sequence). The CDR3 sequence is 15 residues long. The CDR3 protein is CASSIQFLVDSPLHF. The CDR3 region has the DNA TGTGCCAGTAGTATACAGTTTCTTGTGGATTCACCCCTCCACTTT.

The chain couples TRBV12-3 or TRBV12-4 to TRBJ2-7; D possibly corresponds to TRBD1 (6 bases). Trimming removed 5 bases at V and 2 bases at J, with 10 bases between. There are 13 residues in the CDR3. The CDR3 region has the DNA TGTGCCAGCAGTCCGGGACAAGCCTACGAGCAGTACTTC. This gives the protein CASSPGQAYEQYF.

In DNA form, the CDR3 reads TGTGCCAGCAGACGTCCGGGACAGAATGAAAAACTGTTTTTT. Translation gives CASRRPGQNEKLFF. V is TRBV27 and J is TRBJ1-4, with 7 bases that match TRBD1. Germline V gives CDR1 MNHEY, CDR2 SMNVEV (reference sequence). The ends lost 6 bases at V and 5 bases at J; junction bases unmatched: 6. The length of the CDR3 is 14 residues.

CDR3 nucleotide sequence: TGTGCCAGCCGAGCGGGAGAGTCCTACGAGCAGTACTTC. Translation gives CASRAGESYEQYF. The V call is TRBV2, the J call TRBJ2-7; TRBD2 matches at 8 bases. CDR3 length: 13 residues. V lost 8 bases to trimming and J lost 1 base; unmatched junction nucleotides: 4. The germline V gene encodes CDR1 SNHLY and CDR2 FYNNEI.

V usage is TRBV10-3 and J usage is TRBJ1-1; 7 bases fit TRBD1. V dropped 3 bases and J dropped 1; count of bases not matched to a gene: 5. The CDR3 contains 15 residues. Germline V lookup: CDR1 ENHRY, CDR2 SYGVKD. The CDR3 region has the DNA TGTGCCATCAGTGAAGGCAGGGGGAAGAACACTGAAGCTTTCTTT. It encodes CAISEGRGKNTEAFF.

This clone occurred once. This chain uses TRBV11-3 with TRBJ2-5, with 7 positions matching TRBD2. Germline CDR1 is SGHNT and CDR2 is YENEEA. V lost 5 bases to trimming and J lost 6 bases; unmatched junction nucleotides: 9. The CDR3 spans 14 residues. The CDR3 loop reads CASSPSAGVKTQYF. CDR3 nucleotide sequence: TGTGCCAGCAGCCCTTCCGCGGGGGTGAAGACCCAGTACTTC.

The V and J genes are TRBV27 and TRBJ1-1, with unresolved D. This CDR3 is 14 amino acids long. The germline V gene encodes CDR1 MNHEY and CDR2 SMNVEV (reference sequence). Trimming left V 2 bases short and J 5 bases short, with 12 bases between. CDR3 coding DNA: TGTGCCAGCAGTTTAAGTTTGGGGAGAACTGAAGCTTTCTTT. Its protein product is CASSLSLGRTEAFF.

The chain has TRBV28 and TRBJ1-6; possible D gene TRBD1, 5 bases. V dropped 3 bases and J dropped 6 bases, with 12 bases sitting between them. CDR3 length: 15 residues. Germline CDR1 is MDHEN and CDR2 is SYDVKM. CDR3 coding DNA: TGTGCCAGCAGTTTGCTCAGGGCTGTTAATTCACCCCTCCACTTT. Protein product: CASSLLRAVNSPLHF.

The rearrangement uses TRBV28 and TRBJ1-6, with unresolved D. The germline V and J ends were trimmed by 5 bases and 1 base, with 12 bases remaining between them. Looked up from germline, CDR1 is MDHEN and CDR2 is SYDVKM. This CDR3 is built from 16 residues. Written as DNA, the CDR3 is TGTGCCAGCAGTCGACACGGGAGATCCTATAATTCACCCCTCCACTTT. Translating gives CASSRHGRSYNSPLHF. The whole variable domain, filled in from reference TRBV28 and TRBJ1-6, reads DVKVTQSSRYLVKRTGEKVFLECVQDMDHENMFWYRQDPGLGLRLIYFSYDVKMKEKGDIPEGYSVSREKKERFSLILESASTNQTSMYLCASSRHGRSYNSPLHFGNGTRLTVT.

The CDR3 nucleotides are TGCGCCAGCAGCTTGTCTTGGACTAACACTGAAGCTTTCTTT. Protein: CASSLSWTNTEAFF. V usage is TRBV5-1 and J usage is TRBJ1-1; D call uncertain. Germline CDR1 SGHRS, CDR2 YFSETQ. The CDR3 loop spans 14 amino acids. The V end was cut by 1 base, the J end by 2 bases, with 9 bases between.

The chain is built from TRBV7-8 and TRBJ1-5, with unresolved D. V was pared by 5 bases and J by 5 bases, with 13 bases between. Germline CDR1 SGHVS, CDR2 FQNEAQ. This CDR3 is 14 amino acids long. The CDR3 loop is CASSTGNYDQPQHF. Written as DNA, the CDR3 is TGTGCCAGCAGCACCGGGAATTATGATCAGCCCCAGCATTTT.

The chain links TRBV7-3 to TRBJ2-1; 7 positions agree with TRBD2. With V trimmed by 5 bases and J by 2 bases, 6 bases remained unmatched. This CDR3 region has 15 residues. Germline V gene sequence: CDR1 SGHTA, CDR2 FQGTGA. The CDR3 region has the DNA TGTGCCAGCAGCATTCGGCTAGCGGCCTACAATGAGCAGTTCTTC. This encodes CASSIRLAAYNEQFF.

The chain is built from TRBV19 and TRBJ2-7; 11 bases map to TRBD1. The germline V gene has CDR1 LNHDA and CDR2 SQIVND (reference sequence). This CDR3 contains 15 residues. Unmatched junction bases numbered 11, after V lost 7 bases and J lost 6 bases. Here the CDR3 reads CASMRTGGLTSEQYF. The CDR3 DNA reads as TGTGCCAGTATGAGGACAGGGGGCCTCACTAGCGAGCAGTACTTC.

Only one count was recorded for this clone. V and J are TRBV24-1 and TRBJ1-6; D not certain. Germline lookup yields CDR1 KGHDR and CDR2 SFDVKD. The CDR3 extends over 12 amino acids. Trimming took off 7 bases at V and 9 bases at J, with 9 bases between the two ends. CDR3 protein: CATRRLGSPLHF. The CDR3 region has the DNA TGTGCCACCAGGAGACTGGGTTCACCCCTCCACTTT.

The rearrangement uses TRBV11-3 and TRBJ2-2; D is possibly TRBD2 (6 bases). Per the germline V gene, CDR1 is SGHNT and CDR2 is YENEEA. V dropped 5 bases and J dropped 3 bases, with 13 bases sitting between them. The CDR3 covers 15 residues. Here the CDR3 reads CASSKRETDTGELFF. CDR3 in DNA: TGTGCCAGCAGCAAACGGGAGACGGACACCGGGGAGCTGTTTTTT.

The rearrangement joins TRBV5-4 to TRBJ2-2, with 12 bases fitting TRBD2. The CDR3 spans 16 residues. Germline CDR1 SGHNT, CDR2 YYREEE (reference sequence). V was pared by 4 bases and J by 6 bases, with 7 bases of the junction left unmatched. The CDR3 reads CASSLLSSGGAGELFF. As DNA, the CDR3 is TGTGCCAGCAGCCTCCTTTCTAGCGGGGGGGCCGGGGAGCTGTTTTTT.

The rearrangement links TRBV24-1 to TRBJ2-5, with TRBD1 identical over 7 bases. Germline V gives CDR1 KGHDR, CDR2 SFDVKD. The trim removed 5 bases at V and 4 bases at J, leaving 9 bases unmatched. This CDR3 comprises 15 residues. CDR3 region: CATSALQGSGETQYF. DNA of the CDR3: TGTGCCACCAGTGCACTACAGGGGTCGGGAGAGACCCAGTACTTC.

The chain links TRBV7-9 to TRBJ2-1; D not certain. There are 15 residues in the CDR3. Germline CDR1 is SEHNR and CDR2 is FQNEAQ (reference sequence). Trimming removed 5 bases at V and 0 bases at J, with 11 bases between. Here the CDR3 reads CASSRRWSSYNEQFF. CDR3 DNA: TGTGCCAGCAGCCGTAGGTGGAGCTCCTACAATGAGCAGTTCTTC.

The chain uses TRBV2 and TRBJ1-1; 7 positions agree with TRBD1. CDR3 length equals 13 residues. The V gene end was trimmed by 8 bases and the J gene end by 0 bases; junction bases not matched to a gene: 3. CDR1 and CDR2 (germline): SNHLY, FYNNEI. The CDR3 is CASGTDMNTEAFF. The CDR3 region has the DNA TGTGCCAGCGGGACAGACATGAACACTGAAGCTTTCTTT.

V gene TRBV7-8 combines with J gene TRBJ2-4, with D possibly TRBD2 on 5 matching bases. Germline assignment: CDR1 SGHVS and CDR2 FQNEAQ. V was trimmed by 5 bases and J by 3 bases, leaving 17 bases between them. The CDR3 has 16 amino acids. The CDR3 here is CASSAMRERDKNIQYF. In DNA, the CDR3 is TGTGCCAGCAGCGCCATGAGGGAGAGGGACAAAAACATTCAGTACTTC.

This clone has just one count. The chain joins TRBV2 to TRBJ1-5, with a possible D match to TRBD1 (6 bases). The CDR3 runs to 14 residues. CDR1 and CDR2 from the germline V gene are SNHLY and FYNNEI. The V and J ends lost 4 bases and 0 bases respectively, with 7 bases between them. This CDR3 reads CASSGTDSNQPQHF. The CDR3 bases are TGTGCCAGCAGTGGGACAGATAGCAATCAGCCCCAGCATTTT.

The V and J genes are TRBV19 and TRBJ1-6; D might be TRBD1 (5 bases). The germline gives CDR1 LNHDA, CDR2 SQIVND (reference sequence). The ends were cut back, 4 bases at V and 9 bases at J, with 10 bases in the middle. This CDR3 comprises 13 residues. This CDR3 is CASSTWGVSPLHF. CDR3 bases: TGTGCCAGTAGTACTTGGGGGGTTTCACCCCTCCACTTT.

The V and J genes are TRBV20-1 and TRBJ2-7; TRBD1 matches 7 bases. There are 13 residues in the CDR3. Germline loops: CDR1 DFQATT, CDR2 SNEGSKA (reference sequence). V shed 3 bases and J 2 bases; nucleotides not matched to a gene: 4. The DNA for the CDR3 is TGCAGTGCTAGTCCAGGACAGGCCTACGAGCAGTACTTC. This gives the protein CSASPGQAYEQYF.

The chain is built from TRBV10-1 and TRBJ2-7; 12 nucleotides match TRBD2. Trimming at V came to 4 bases and at J to 2 bases, leaving 0 bases not matched to a gene. The CDR3 sequence is 14 residues long. From germline, CDR1 is WNHNN and CDR2 SYGVQD (reference sequence). CDR3 loop: CASSGLAGAYEQYF. CDR3 coding DNA: TGCGCCAGCAGTGGACTAGCGGGAGCCTACGAGCAGTACTTC.

V usage is TRBV6-5 and J usage is TRBJ2-2; 9 bases align to TRBD1. The CDR3 extends over 14 amino acids. Germline CDR1 is MNHEY and CDR2 is SVGAGI. The J segment lost 7 bases and the V segment lost 6 bases, leaving 6 bases of the junction unmatched. DNA for the CDR3: TGTGCCAGCAGATCACAGGGGGCCAACGGGGAGCTGTTTTTT. Amino acids: CASRSQGANGELFF.

The chain employs TRBV20-1 and TRBJ1-6, with D perhaps TRBD1 (5 bases). Trimming cost V 3 bases and J 6 bases, with 15 bases left between them. The CDR3 length is 15 residues. In germline, CDR1 is DFQATT, CDR2 SNEGSKA (reference sequence). CDR3 amino acids: CSASGARQPNSPLHF. DNA for the CDR3: TGCAGTGCTAGTGGGGCTCGGCAGCCTAATTCACCCCTCCACTTT.

V usage is TRBV5-4 and J usage is TRBJ2-3, with 8 bases lining up with TRBD2. The germline CDR1 and CDR2 sequences are SGHNT and YYREEE (reference sequence). The CDR3 loop spans 16 amino acids. Trimming took 5 bases from V and 2 from J; bases not matched to a gene: 10. CDR3 protein: CASREGSGGHTDTQYF. CDR3 nucleotide sequence: TGTGCCAGCAGGGAAGGGAGCGGGGGACACACAGATACGCAGTATTTT.

The rearrangement links TRBV5-4 to TRBJ1-1; possibly TRBD1 for D (6 bases). The CDR3 runs 18 residues. Germline CDR1 and CDR2: SGHNT and YYREEE (reference sequence). The V gene lost 0 bases and the J gene lost 0 bases, with 18 bases spanning the gap. The CDR3 region has the DNA TGTGCCAGCAGCTTGGAGAAGAGGATTCGGACAGTGAACACTGAAGCTTTCTTT. Protein: CASSLEKRIRTVNTEAFF.

This chain joins TRBV7-2 and TRBJ1-4, with D perhaps TRBD1 (6 bases). This CDR3 has 14 residues. The V gene lost 6 bases and the J gene lost 7 bases, with 15 bases spanning the gap. Germline lookup yields CDR1 SGHTA and CDR2 FQGNSA. The CDR3: CASRRPGAGEKLFF. The CDR3 DNA sequence: TGTGCCAGCAGACGGCCAGGGGCGGGTGAAAAACTGTTTTTT.